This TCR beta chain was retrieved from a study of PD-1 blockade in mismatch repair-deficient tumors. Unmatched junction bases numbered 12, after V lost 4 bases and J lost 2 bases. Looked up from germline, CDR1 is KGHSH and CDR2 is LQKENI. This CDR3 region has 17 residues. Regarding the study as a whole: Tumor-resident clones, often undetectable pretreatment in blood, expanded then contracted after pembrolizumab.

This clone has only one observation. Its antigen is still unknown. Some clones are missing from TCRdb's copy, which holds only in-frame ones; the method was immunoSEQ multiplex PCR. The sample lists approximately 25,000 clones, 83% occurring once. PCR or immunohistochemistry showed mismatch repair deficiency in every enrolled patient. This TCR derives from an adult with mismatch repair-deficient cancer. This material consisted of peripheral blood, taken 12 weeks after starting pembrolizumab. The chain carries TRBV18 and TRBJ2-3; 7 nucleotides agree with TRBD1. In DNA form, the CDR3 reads TGTGCCAGCTCACGGGCTCTGACAGGGAGAGACACAGATACGCAGTATTTT. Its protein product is CASSRALTGRDTDTQYF.